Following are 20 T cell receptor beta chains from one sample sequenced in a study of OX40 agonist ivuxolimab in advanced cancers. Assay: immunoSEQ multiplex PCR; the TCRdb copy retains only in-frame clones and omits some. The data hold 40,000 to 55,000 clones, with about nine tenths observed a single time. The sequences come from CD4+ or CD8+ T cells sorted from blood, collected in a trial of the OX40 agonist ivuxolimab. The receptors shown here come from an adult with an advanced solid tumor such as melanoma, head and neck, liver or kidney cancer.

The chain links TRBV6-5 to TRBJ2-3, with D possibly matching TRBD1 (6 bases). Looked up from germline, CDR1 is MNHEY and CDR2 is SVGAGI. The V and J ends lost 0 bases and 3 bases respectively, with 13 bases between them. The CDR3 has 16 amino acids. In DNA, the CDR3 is TGTGCCAGCAGTTACTCGACAGGCCGCCCGACAGATACGCAGTATTTT. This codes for CASSYSTGRPTDTQYF.

In DNA form, the CDR3 reads TGTGCCAGCAGTTTGTACAGGGGTAATGAAAAACTGTTTTTT. Encoded protein: CASSLYRGNEKLFF. The rearrangement uses TRBV28 and TRBJ1-4, with 7 nucleotides matching TRBD1. CDR1 is MDHEN and CDR2 is SYDVKM in the germline V gene. The CDR3 covers 14 residues. Trimming cost V 3 bases and J 4 bases; bases outside gene matches: 2.

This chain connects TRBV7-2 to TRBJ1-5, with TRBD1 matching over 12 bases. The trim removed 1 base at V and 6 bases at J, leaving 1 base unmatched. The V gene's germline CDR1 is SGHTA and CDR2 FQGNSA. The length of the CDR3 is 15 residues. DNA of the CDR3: TGTGCCAGCAGCTTAGGGGACAGGGGGCTTCAGCCCCAGCATTTT. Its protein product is CASSLGDRGLQPQHF.

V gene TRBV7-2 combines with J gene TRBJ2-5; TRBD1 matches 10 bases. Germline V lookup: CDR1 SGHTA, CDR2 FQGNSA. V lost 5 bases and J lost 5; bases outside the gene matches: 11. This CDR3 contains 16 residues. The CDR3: CASSAQDRGRWETQYF. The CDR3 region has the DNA TGTGCCAGCAGCGCCCAAGACAGGGGGCGTTGGGAGACCCAGTACTTC.

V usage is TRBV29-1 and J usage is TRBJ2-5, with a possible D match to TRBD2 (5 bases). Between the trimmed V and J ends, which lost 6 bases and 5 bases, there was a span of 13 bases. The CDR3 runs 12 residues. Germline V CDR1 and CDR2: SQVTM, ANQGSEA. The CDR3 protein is CSVAEAGETQYF. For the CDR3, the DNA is TGCAGCGTGGCGGAGGCCGGGGAGACCCAGTACTTC.

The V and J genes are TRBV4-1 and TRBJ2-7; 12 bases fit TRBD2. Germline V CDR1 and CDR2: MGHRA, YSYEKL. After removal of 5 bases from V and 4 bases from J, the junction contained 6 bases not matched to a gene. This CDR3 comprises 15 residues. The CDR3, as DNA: TGCGCCAGCAGCTTCCGACTAGCGGGAGTGTACGAGCAGTACTTC. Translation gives CASSFRLAGVYEQYF.

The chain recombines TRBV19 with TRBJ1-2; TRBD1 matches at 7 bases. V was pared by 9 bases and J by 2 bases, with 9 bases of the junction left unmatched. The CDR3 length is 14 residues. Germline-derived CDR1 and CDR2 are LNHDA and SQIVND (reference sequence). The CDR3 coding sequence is TGTGCCAGCTCCTCGGACAGGAGAAACTATGGCTACACCTTC. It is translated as CASSSDRRNYGYTF. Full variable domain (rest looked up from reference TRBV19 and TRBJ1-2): DGGITQSPKYLFRKEGQNVTLSCEQNLNHDAMYWYRQDPGQGLRLIYYSQIVNDFQKGDIAEGYSVSREKKESFPLTVTSAQKNPTAFYLCASSSDRRNYGYTFGSGTRLTVV.

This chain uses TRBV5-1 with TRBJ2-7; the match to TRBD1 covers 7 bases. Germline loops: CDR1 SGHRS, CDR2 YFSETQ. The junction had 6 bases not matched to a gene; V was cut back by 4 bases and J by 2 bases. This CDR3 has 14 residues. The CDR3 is CASSTGQPAYEQYF. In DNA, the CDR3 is TGCGCCAGCAGCACGGGACAGCCAGCCTACGAGCAGTACTTC.

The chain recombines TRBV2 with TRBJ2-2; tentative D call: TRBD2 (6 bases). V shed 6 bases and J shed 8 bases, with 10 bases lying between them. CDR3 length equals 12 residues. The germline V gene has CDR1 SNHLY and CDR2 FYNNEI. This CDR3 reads CASRGLSGELFF. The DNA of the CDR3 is TGTGCCAGCAGGGGACTCTCTGGGGAGCTGTTTTTT.

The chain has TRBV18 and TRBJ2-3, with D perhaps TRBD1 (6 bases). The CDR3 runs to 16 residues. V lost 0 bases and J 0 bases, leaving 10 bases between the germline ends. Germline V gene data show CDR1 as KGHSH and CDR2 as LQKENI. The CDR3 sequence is CASSPPRTESTDTQYF. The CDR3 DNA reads TGTGCCAGCTCACCACCGCGGACAGAGAGCACAGATACGCAGTATTTT. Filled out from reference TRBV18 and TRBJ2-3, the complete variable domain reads NAGVMQNPRHLVRRRGQEARLRCSPMKGHSHVYWYRQLPEEGLKFMVYLQKENIIDESGMPKERFSAEFPKEGPSILRIQQVVRGDSAAYFCASSPPRTESTDTQYFGPGTRLTVL.

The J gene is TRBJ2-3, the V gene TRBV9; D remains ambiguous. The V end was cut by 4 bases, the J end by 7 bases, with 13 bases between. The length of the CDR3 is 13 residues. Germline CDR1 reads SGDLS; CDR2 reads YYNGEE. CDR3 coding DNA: TGTGCCAGCAGCCGCCTGGATGAAAATACGCAGTATTTT. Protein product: CASSRLDENTQYF.

CDR3 amino acids: CASRGGTANTEAFF. The CDR3 bases are TGTGCCAGCAGAGGGGGGACCGCGAACACTGAAGCTTTCTTT. This chain joins TRBV28 and TRBJ1-1; weak D call: TRBD1 (6 bases). The V end was cut by 6 bases, the J end by 1 base, with 12 bases between. Germline values: CDR1 MDHEN, CDR2 SYDVKM. The CDR3 totals 14 residues.

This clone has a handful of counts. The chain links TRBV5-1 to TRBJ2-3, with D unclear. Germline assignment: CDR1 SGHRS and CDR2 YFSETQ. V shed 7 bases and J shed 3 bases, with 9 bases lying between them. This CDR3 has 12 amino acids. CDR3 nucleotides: TGCGCCAGCCAAGTGGGAACAGATACGCAGTATTTT. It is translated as CASQVGTDTQYF.

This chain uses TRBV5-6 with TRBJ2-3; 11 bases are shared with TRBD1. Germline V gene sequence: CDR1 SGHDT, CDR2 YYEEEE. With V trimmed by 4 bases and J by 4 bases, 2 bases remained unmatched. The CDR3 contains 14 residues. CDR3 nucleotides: TGTGCCAGCAGCCAGGGACAGGGGGCAGATACGCAGTATTTT. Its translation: CASSQGQGADTQYF.

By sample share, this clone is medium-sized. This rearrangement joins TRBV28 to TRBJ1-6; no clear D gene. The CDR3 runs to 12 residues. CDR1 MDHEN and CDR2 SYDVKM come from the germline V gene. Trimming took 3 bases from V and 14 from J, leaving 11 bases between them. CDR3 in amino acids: CASSLVGSTLHF. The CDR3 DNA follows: TGTGCCAGCAGTTTGGTAGGGTCTACCCTCCACTTT.

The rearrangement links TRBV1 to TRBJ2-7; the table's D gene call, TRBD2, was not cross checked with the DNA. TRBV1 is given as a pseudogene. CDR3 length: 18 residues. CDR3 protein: CTSSQDHNVAEGDYEQYF. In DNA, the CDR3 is TGCACCAGCAGCCAAGATCATAATGTAGCGGAAGGAGACTACGAGCAGTACTTC.

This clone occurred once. In nucleotides, the CDR3 is TGTGCCAGCAGTGGTCGGACTAGCGGGGGCACAGATACGCAGTATTTT. This sequence encodes CASSGRTSGGTDTQYF. The chain couples TRBV6-1 to TRBJ2-3; 12 nucleotides line up with TRBD2. Germline V gene sequence: CDR1 MNHNS, CDR2 SASEGT. The CDR3 sequence is 16 residues long. V dropped 4 bases and J dropped 1; count of bases not matched to a gene: 3.

The CDR3 DNA sequence: TGTGCCTCGCGGCGGGACTATGGCTACACCTTC. As protein: CASRRDYGYTF. The chain recombines TRBV28 with TRBJ1-2; D is undetermined. CDR1 is MDHEN, CDR2 SYDVKM, per germline. The CDR3 totals 11 residues. Trimming stripped 11 bases from V and 3 bases from J, with 10 bases between.

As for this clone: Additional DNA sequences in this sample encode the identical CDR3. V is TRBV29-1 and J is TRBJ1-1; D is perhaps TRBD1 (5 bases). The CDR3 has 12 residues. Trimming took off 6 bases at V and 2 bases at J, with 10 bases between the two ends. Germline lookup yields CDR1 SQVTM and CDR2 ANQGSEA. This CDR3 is CSVGQGNTEAFF. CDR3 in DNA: TGCAGCGTGGGTCAGGGAAACACTGAAGCTTTCTTT.

The CDR3 DNA is TGCGCCAGCAGCTTGGGGGAGAGGACTGAAGCTTTCTTT. Protein product: CASSLGERTEAFF. This rearrangement joins TRBV5-1 to TRBJ1-1, with no clear D. Trimming removed 0 bases at V and 5 bases at J, with 8 bases between. Germline V gives CDR1 SGHRS, CDR2 YFSETQ. This CDR3 is built from 13 residues.